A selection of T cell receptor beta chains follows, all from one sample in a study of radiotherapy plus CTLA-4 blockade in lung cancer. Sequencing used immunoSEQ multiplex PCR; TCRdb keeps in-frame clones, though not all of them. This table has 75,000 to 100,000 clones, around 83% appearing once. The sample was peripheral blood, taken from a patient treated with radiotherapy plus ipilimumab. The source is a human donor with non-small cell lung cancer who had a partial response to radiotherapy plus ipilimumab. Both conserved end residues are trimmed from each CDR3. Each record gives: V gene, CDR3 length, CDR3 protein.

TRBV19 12 ASNTGLVYNEQF
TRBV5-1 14 ASSPLGQGPYNEQF
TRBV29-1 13 SAAWGQGITDTQY
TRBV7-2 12 ASSQGQFSYEQY
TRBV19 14 ASSIGWGDRNQPQH
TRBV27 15 ASSFSRSVAVNNEQF
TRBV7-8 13 ASSRERGGQETQY
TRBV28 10 ASSSRNQPQH
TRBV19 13 ASSLGQVPTDTQY
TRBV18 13 ASSPFGGENTEAF
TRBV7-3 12 ASGTSGTLNEQF
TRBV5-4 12 ASSQDRGVYGYT
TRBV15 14 ATSPRPSGRNNEQF
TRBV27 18 ASSLRGGELAGGLSDTQY
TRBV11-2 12 ASSLTGAGNEQF
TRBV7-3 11 ASSLGQGTEAF
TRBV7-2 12 ASSFSGSSYEQY
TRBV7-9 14 ASSSWDRGSTDTQY
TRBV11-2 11 ASSPGQPDTQY
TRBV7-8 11 ASSLSGGTEAF
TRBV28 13 ASSGGQGKNSPLH
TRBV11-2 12 ASSSRTSLERAF
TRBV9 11 ASSLGHKETQY
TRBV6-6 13 ASSLLGTGDNEQY
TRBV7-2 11 ASSQNSGGEQY
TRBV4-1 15 ASSQDGPSGLAYEQY
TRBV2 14 ASSEQLGSGSYEQY
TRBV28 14 ASSLAAGGTHYEQY
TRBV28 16 ASSPSMRQRLGNQPQH
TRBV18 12 ASSLDRVGQPQH
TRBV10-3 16 ATTPGLAVRGAYNEQF
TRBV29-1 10 SVDPSYNEQF
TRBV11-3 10 ASSPTSDEQY
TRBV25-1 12 ASSVPGGAYEQY
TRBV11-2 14 ASSQFPGQVNEKLF
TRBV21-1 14 ASSRYSGTKNYEQY
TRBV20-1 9 SAGEMGKLF
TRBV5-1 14 ASSDRSGQTLYEQY